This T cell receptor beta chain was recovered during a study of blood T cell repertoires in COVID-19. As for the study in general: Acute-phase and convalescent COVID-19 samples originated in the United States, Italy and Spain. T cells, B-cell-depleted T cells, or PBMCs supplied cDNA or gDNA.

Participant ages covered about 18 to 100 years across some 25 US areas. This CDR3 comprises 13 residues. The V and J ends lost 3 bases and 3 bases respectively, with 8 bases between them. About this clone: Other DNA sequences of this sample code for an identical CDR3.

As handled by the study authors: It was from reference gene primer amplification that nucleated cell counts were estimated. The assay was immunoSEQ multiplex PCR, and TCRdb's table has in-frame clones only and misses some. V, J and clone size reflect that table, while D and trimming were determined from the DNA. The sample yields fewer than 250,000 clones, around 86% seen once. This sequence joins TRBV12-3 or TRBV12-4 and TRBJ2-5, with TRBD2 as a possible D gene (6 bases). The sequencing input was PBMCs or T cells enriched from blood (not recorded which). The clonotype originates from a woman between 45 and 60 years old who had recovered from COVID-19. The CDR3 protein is CASSFWGEETQYF. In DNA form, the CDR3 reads TGTGCCAGCAGTTTCTGGGGGGAAGAGACCCAGTACTTC.